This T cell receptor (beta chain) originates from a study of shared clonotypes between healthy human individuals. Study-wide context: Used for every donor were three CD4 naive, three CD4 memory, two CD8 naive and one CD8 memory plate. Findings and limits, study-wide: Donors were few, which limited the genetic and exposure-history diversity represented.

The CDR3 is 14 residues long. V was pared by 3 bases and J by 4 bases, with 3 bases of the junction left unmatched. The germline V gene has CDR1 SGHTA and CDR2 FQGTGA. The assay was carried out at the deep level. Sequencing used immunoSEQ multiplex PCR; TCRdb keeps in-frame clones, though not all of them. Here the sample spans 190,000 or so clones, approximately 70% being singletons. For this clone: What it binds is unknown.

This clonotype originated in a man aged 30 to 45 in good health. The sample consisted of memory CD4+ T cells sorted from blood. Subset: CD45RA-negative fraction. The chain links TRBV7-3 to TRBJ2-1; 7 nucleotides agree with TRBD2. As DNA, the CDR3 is TGTGCCAGCAGCTTCGGCGGGGGATACAATGAGCAGTTCTTC. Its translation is CASSFGGGYNEQFF.